The rows below give T cell receptor beta chains drawn from one sample of a study of OX40 agonist ivuxolimab in advanced cancers. This table comes from immunoSEQ multiplex PCR, and its TCRdb copy is limited to in-frame clones, with some not included. Here the sample spans roughly 59,000 clones, roughly 92% being singletons. The sequencing here drew on CD4+ or CD8+ T cells sorted from blood, taken in a trial of the OX40 agonist ivuxolimab. These receptor sequences come from an adult with an advanced solid tumor such as melanoma, head and neck, liver or kidney cancer. Both conserved end residues are part of each CDR3. The order of the fields is D gene, clone size, J gene, V gene, CDR3 protein, CDR3 DNA. A D gene is named only where the DNA matches it firmly. Rows give clone size only sometimes, using once, few, many, or a class for an expanded clone.

.,.,TRBJ2-1,TRBV11-2,CASSLEYGSNEQFF,TGTGCCAGCAGCTTAGAATACGGGAGTAATGAGCAGTTCTTC
.,.,TRBJ2-1,TRBV4-3,CASSLGGLSNEQFF,TGCGCCAGCAGCCTCGGGGGGCTTAGCAATGAGCAGTTCTTC
TRBD1,.,TRBJ1-6,TRBV14,CASSQAGGSPLHF,TGTGCCAGCAGCCAGGCAGGGGGTTCACCCCTCCACTTT
.,.,TRBJ2-3,TRBV7-9,CASSLVGSTDTQYF,TGTGCCAGCAGCCTAGTGGGGAGCACAGATACGCAGTATTTT
.,.,TRBJ2-7,TRBV7-2,CASSYHSSYEQYF,TGTGCCAGCAGCTACCACAGCTCCTACGAGCAGTACTTC
.,.,TRBJ1-5,TRBV6-5,CASSYRGGNQPQHF,TGTGCCAGCAGTTACAGGGGTGGCAATCAGCCCCAGCATTTT
.,once,TRBJ2-1,TRBV27,CASTGRSILGNEQFF,TGTGCCAGCACCGGACGTAGCATTTTGGGGAATGAGCAGTTCTTC
.,.,TRBJ2-5,TRBV13,CASSLGYQETQYF,TGTGCCAGCAGCTTGGGCTACCAAGAGACCCAGTACTTC
.,.,TRBJ2-7,TRBV2,CASSEATLEYEQYF,TGTGCCAGCAGTGAGGCCACCCTCGAATACGAGCAGTACTTC
.,.,TRBJ2-3,TRBV11-2,CASSLTGDTQYF,TGTGCCAGCAGCCTCACAGGAGATACGCAGTATTTT
.,.,TRBJ2-1,TRBV2,CASSSQVLVRMDEQFF,TGTGCCAGCAGCTCCCAGGTGTTAGTTAGGATGGATGAGCAGTTCTTC
.,.,TRBJ2-7,TRBV5-1,CASSWADSPTYEQYF,TGCGCCAGCAGCTGGGCGGACTCTCCCACTTACGAGCAGTACTTC
.,once,TRBJ2-7,TRBV12-5,CASAEGPAYEQYF,TGTGCTAGTGCCGAAGGACCTGCCTACGAGCAGTACTTC
TRBD2,.,TRBJ2-7,TRBV2,CASSLTSGTYEQYF,TGTGCCAGCAGCCTGACTAGCGGCACCTACGAGCAGTACTTC
.,.,TRBJ1-1,TRBV4-1,CASSQDWVETEAFF,TGCGCCAGCAGCCAAGACTGGGTTGAGACTGAAGCTTTCTTT
.,.,TRBJ1-2,TRBV19,CASSIGPANGYTF,TGTGCCAGTAGTATTGGGCCTGCTAATGGCTACACCTTC
.,.,TRBJ1-1,TRBV4-1,CASSQDRYTEAFF,TGCGCCAGCAGCCAAGACAGATACACTGAAGCTTTCTTT
.,.,TRBJ2-5,TRBV18,CASSPQGTPYQETQYF,TGTGCCAGCTCACCACAGGGGACACCTTACCAAGAGACCCAGTACTTC
.,.,TRBJ2-7,TRBV5-4,CASSFTGGYEQYF,TGTGCCAGCAGCTTTACCGGCGGATACGAGCAGTACTTC
.,.,TRBJ1-1,TRBV9,CASSVEALNTEAFF,TGTGCCAGCAGCGTTGAGGCTTTGAACACTGAAGCTTTCTTT
.,few,TRBJ1-1,TRBV5-1,CASSERGAANTEAFF,TGCGCCAGCAGCGAAAGGGGGGCCGCGAACACTGAAGCTTTCTTT
.,.,TRBJ2-7,TRBV25-1,CASSVIDSSYEQYF,TGTGCCAGCAGTGTTATAGACAGTTCCTACGAGCAGTACTTC
TRBD1,.,TRBJ1-2,TRBV7-9,CASSLAGGDDGYTF,TGTGCCAGCAGCTTAGCAGGGGGCGATGATGGCTACACCTTC
.,.,TRBJ1-5,TRBV6-1,CASSSLTINQPQHF,TGTGCCAGCAGTTCACTGACCATAAATCAGCCCCAGCATTTT
.,.,TRBJ1-1,TRBV9,CASSVAADLSSKWAFF,TGTGCCAGCAGCGTAGCCGCAGATTTATCAAGTAAGTGGGCTTTCTTT
.,.,TRBJ2-7,TRBV30,CAWMSIYEQYF,TGTGCCTGGATGAGTATCTACGAGCAGTACTTC
.,once,TRBJ1-6,TRBV5-1,CASSFWLWNSPLHF,TGCGCCAGCAGCTTTTGGTTATGGAATTCACCCCTCCACTTT
TRBD1,.,TRBJ1-2,TRBV19,CASSIGTGEYGYTF,TGTGCCAGTAGTATAGGGACAGGGGAGTATGGCTACACCTTC
.,.,TRBJ2-7,TRBV19,CASSIRRQDYEQYF,TGTGCCAGTAGTATTCGAAGGCAGGACTACGAGCAGTACTTC
.,.,TRBJ2-5,TRBV29-1,CSVEGLQETQYF,TGCAGCGTTGAAGGGCTTCAAGAGACCCAGTACTTC
.,once,TRBJ2-2,TRBV11-3,CASSLRGTPVNTGELFF,TGTGCCAGCAGCTTACGCGGGACCCCTGTGAACACCGGGGAGCTGTTTTTT
TRBD1,.,TRBJ1-4,TRBV4-1,CASSQAQGTGDEKLFF,TGCGCCAGCAGCCAAGCTCAAGGGACAGGGGATGAAAAACTGTTTTTT
.,.,TRBJ1-1,TRBV25-1,CASSERGWTEAFF,TGTGCCAGCAGTGAAAGAGGGTGGACTGAAGCTTTCTTT
TRBD2,.,TRBJ2-3,TRBV7-9,CASRPTSGESTDTQYF,TGTGCCAGCAGGCCCACTAGCGGGGAGAGCACAGATACGCAGTATTTT